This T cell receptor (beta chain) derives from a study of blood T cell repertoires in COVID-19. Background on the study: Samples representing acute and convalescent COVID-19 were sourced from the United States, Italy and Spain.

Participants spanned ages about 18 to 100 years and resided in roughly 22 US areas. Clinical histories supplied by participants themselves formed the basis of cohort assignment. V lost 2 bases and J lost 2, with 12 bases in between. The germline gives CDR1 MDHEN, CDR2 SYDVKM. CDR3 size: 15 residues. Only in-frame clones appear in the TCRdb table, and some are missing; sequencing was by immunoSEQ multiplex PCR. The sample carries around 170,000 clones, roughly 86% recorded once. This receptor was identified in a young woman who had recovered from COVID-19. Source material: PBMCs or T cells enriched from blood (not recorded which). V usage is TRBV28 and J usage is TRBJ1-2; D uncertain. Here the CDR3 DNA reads TGTGCCAGCAGTTTAGGAGGGAGACCCAACTATGGCTACACCTTC. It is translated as CASSLGGRPNYGYTF.